Listed below are T cell receptor beta chains from one sample, sequenced in a study of blood T cell repertoires in COVID-19. Some clones are missing from TCRdb's copy, which holds only in-frame ones; the method was immunoSEQ multiplex PCR. The profile shows 200,000 to 250,000 clones, roughly 80% of them singletons. Sequenced material: PBMCs or T cells enriched from blood (not recorded which). All receptors derive from a woman in her forties with acute COVID-19. CDR3s include the opening cysteine and the closing phenylalanine or tryptophan. The D gene is left open where the match is weak. The size of a clone is reported for some rows only, either as once, few or many, or as a class for expanded clones.

clone size: .
V gene: TRBV7-9
J gene: TRBJ2-7
D gene: TRBD2
CDR3 protein: CASSPRSGATYEQYF
CDR3 DNA: TGTGCCAGCAGCCCCAGAAGCGGGGCAACCTACGAGCAGTACTTC

clone size: once
V gene: TRBV5-1
J gene: TRBJ2-3
D gene: .
CDR3 protein: CASSLDSRDTQYF
CDR3 DNA: TGCGCCAGCAGCTTGGACTCTCGAGATACGCAGTATTTT

clone size: .
V gene: TRBV9
J gene: TRBJ1-5
D gene: TRBD1
CDR3 protein: CASSVQGGNQPQHF
CDR3 DNA: TGTGCCAGCAGCGTACAGGGGGGTAATCAGCCCCAGCATTTT

clone size: few
V gene: TRBV5-8
J gene: TRBJ2-6
D gene: .
CDR3 protein: CASSFPTGPYSGANVLTF
CDR3 DNA: TGTGCCAGCAGCTTCCCGACAGGTCCCTACTCTGGGGCCAACGTCCTGACTTTC

clone size: .
V gene: TRBV5-1
J gene: TRBJ2-7
D gene: TRBD2
CDR3 protein: CASSLVVAGGGEQYF
CDR3 DNA: TGCGCCAGCAGCTTAGTGGTAGCGGGAGGAGGCGAGCAGTACTTC

clone size: .
V gene: TRBV7-9
J gene: TRBJ1-1
D gene: TRBD1
CDR3 protein: CASSLAGQQGEAFF
CDR3 DNA: TGTGCCAGCAGCTTGGCGGGACAGCAAGGAGAAGCTTTCTTT

clone size: .
V gene: TRBV5-1
J gene: TRBJ2-2
D gene: TRBD1
CDR3 protein: CASRYLTGHAGELFF
CDR3 DNA: TGCGCCAGCAGATACTTGACAGGGCATGCCGGGGAGCTGTTTTTT

clone size: .
V gene: TRBV3-1/TRBV3-2
J gene: TRBJ2-1
D gene: .
CDR3 protein: CASSQEAGRNEQFF
CDR3 DNA: TGTGCCAGCAGCCAAGAAGCGGGCAGAAATGAGCAGTTCTTC

clone size: .
V gene: TRBV4-1
J gene: TRBJ2-7
D gene: TRBD2
CDR3 protein: CASSQGPLAAPYEQYF
CDR3 DNA: TGCGCCAGCAGCCAAGGGCCCCTAGCGGCCCCCTACGAGCAGTACTTC

clone size: .
V gene: TRBV18
J gene: TRBJ1-1
D gene: .
CDR3 protein: CASSPKEGLTEAFF
CDR3 DNA: TGTGCCAGCTCACCAAAGGAAGGACTAACTGAAGCTTTCTTT

clone size: .
V gene: TRBV4-1
J gene: TRBJ2-7
D gene: .
CDR3 protein: CASSQGGGRRDEQYF
CDR3 DNA: TGCGCCAGCAGCCAAGGAGGCGGGCGGAGAGACGAGCAGTACTTC

clone size: once
V gene: TRBV28
J gene: TRBJ1-1
D gene: TRBD1
CDR3 protein: CASRAGQAYTEAFF
CDR3 DNA: TGTGCCAGCAGGGCGGGACAGGCGTACACTGAAGCTTTCTTT

clone size: .
V gene: TRBV6-2/TRBV6-3
J gene: TRBJ1-5
D gene: TRBD1
CDR3 protein: CASSYQRTGAQPQHF
CDR3 DNA: TGTGCCAGCAGTTACCAAAGGACAGGGGCACAGCCCCAGCATTTT

clone size: .
V gene: TRBV30
J gene: TRBJ1-1
D gene: .
CDR3 protein: CAWGDITEAFF
CDR3 DNA: TGTGCCTGGGGGGACATCACAGAAGCTTTCTTT

clone size: .
V gene: TRBV18
J gene: TRBJ2-5
D gene: .
CDR3 protein: CASSPSGEETQYF
CDR3 DNA: TGTGCCAGCTCGCCTTCAGGGGAGGAGACCCAGTACTTC

clone size: .
V gene: TRBV5-6
J gene: TRBJ1-2
D gene: TRBD1
CDR3 protein: CASSGTGKFHGYTF
CDR3 DNA: TGTGCCAGCAGCGGGACAGGGAAGTTTCATGGCTACACCTTC

clone size: .
V gene: TRBV6-1
J gene: TRBJ2-5
D gene: TRBD2
CDR3 protein: CASSVSRGGGAGETQYF
CDR3 DNA: TGTGCCAGCAGTGTATCCCGGGGCGGGGGGGCGGGAGAGACCCAGTACTTC

clone size: .
V gene: TRBV7-2
J gene: TRBJ1-5
D gene: TRBD1
CDR3 protein: CASSLVIGTGNQPQHF
CDR3 DNA: TGTGCCAGCAGCTTAGTTATTGGGACAGGAAATCAGCCCCAGCATTTT

clone size: .
V gene: TRBV20-1
J gene: TRBJ2-1
D gene: .
CDR3 protein: CSYLNPNEQFF
CDR3 DNA: TGCAGTTACTTAAACCCTAATGAGCAGTTCTTC

clone size: once
V gene: TRBV28
J gene: TRBJ1-5
D gene: .
CDR3 protein: CASSLKGLGNQPQHF
CDR3 DNA: TGTGCCAGCAGTTTAAAGGGGCTCGGCAATCAGCCCCAGCATTTT

clone size: .
V gene: TRBV29-1
J gene: TRBJ1-2
D gene: .
CDR3 protein: CSVVTHNYGYTF
CDR3 DNA: TGCAGCGTTGTTACACATAACTATGGCTACACCTTC

clone size: once
V gene: TRBV4-2
J gene: TRBJ2-7
D gene: .
CDR3 protein: CASSQASTGAYEQYF
CDR3 DNA: TGTGCCAGCAGCCAGGCCTCGACGGGTGCCTACGAGCAGTACTTC

clone size: .
V gene: TRBV11-2
J gene: TRBJ2-7
D gene: TRBD2
CDR3 protein: CASSLREAGGYPYEQYF
CDR3 DNA: TGTGCCAGCAGCTTACGCGAGGCGGGGGGCTATCCCTACGAGCAGTACTTC

clone size: .
V gene: TRBV7-8
J gene: TRBJ2-7
D gene: .
CDR3 protein: CASSSLASSSYEQYF
CDR3 DNA: TGTGCCAGCAGCTCGCTAGCGAGTAGCTCCTACGAGCAGTACTTC

clone size: once
V gene: TRBV27
J gene: TRBJ2-2
D gene: TRBD1
CDR3 protein: CASSLGPGQALNTGELFF
CDR3 DNA: TGTGCCAGCAGTTTAGGTCCGGGACAGGCCCTGAACACCGGGGAGCTGTTTTTT

clone size: once
V gene: TRBV6-6
J gene: TRBJ2-7
D gene: TRBD2
CDR3 protein: CASSYGLAYEQYF
CDR3 DNA: TGTGCCAGCAGTTACGGACTAGCTTACGAGCAGTACTTC

clone size: .
V gene: TRBV11-2
J gene: TRBJ2-5
D gene: TRBD1
CDR3 protein: CASRSPTGALQETQYF
CDR3 DNA: TGTGCCAGCAGGTCACCCACAGGGGCCTTACAAGAGACCCAGTACTTC

clone size: .
V gene: TRBV3-1/TRBV3-2
J gene: TRBJ1-4
D gene: .
CDR3 protein: CASSPGLNEKLFF
CDR3 DNA: TGTGCCAGCAGTCCTGGACTCAATGAAAAACTGTTTTTT

clone size: .
V gene: TRBV27
J gene: TRBJ1-4
D gene: TRBD1
CDR3 protein: CASSLYRGHEKLFF
CDR3 DNA: TGTGCCAGCAGTTTATACAGGGGACACGAAAAACTGTTTTTT

clone size: .
V gene: TRBV2
J gene: TRBJ2-7
D gene: TRBD1
CDR3 protein: CASRTGYYEQYF
CDR3 DNA: TGTGCCAGCAGGACAGGGTACTACGAGCAGTACTTC

clone size: .
V gene: TRBV5-3
J gene: TRBJ1-4
D gene: TRBD1
CDR3 protein: CARSNRDSPNEKLFF
CDR3 DNA: TGTGCCAGAAGCAACCGGGACAGTCCTAATGAAAAACTGTTTTTT

clone size: .
V gene: TRBV7-6
J gene: TRBJ1-6
D gene: TRBD1
CDR3 protein: CASSLDTGANSPLHF
CDR3 DNA: TGTGCCAGCAGCTTAGATACAGGGGCGAATTCACCCCTCCACTTT

clone size: .
V gene: TRBV20-1
J gene: TRBJ2-7
D gene: TRBD1
CDR3 protein: CSARPGQVDF
CDR3 DNA: TGCAGTGCTAGACCGGGACAGGTCGACTTC

clone size: .
V gene: TRBV7-2
J gene: TRBJ2-7
D gene: TRBD2
CDR3 protein: CASSLYASGGTYEQYF
CDR3 DNA: TGTGCCAGCAGCTTATACGCTAGCGGGGGGACCTACGAGCAGTACTTC

clone size: .
V gene: TRBV2
J gene: TRBJ1-6
D gene: .
CDR3 protein: CASILSYNSPLHF
CDR3 DNA: TGTGCCAGCATTCTCTCCTATAATTCACCCCTCCACTTT

clone size: .
V gene: TRBV19
J gene: TRBJ2-7
D gene: .
CDR3 protein: CASSTRVFTEQYF
CDR3 DNA: TGTGCCAGTAGTACCAGGGTTTTCACCGAGCAGTACTTC

clone size: .
V gene: TRBV9
J gene: TRBJ2-7
D gene: TRBD1
CDR3 protein: CASSGIDRGKNEQYF
CDR3 DNA: TGTGCCAGCAGCGGGATCGACAGGGGGAAAAACGAGCAGTACTTC

clone size: .
V gene: TRBV24-1
J gene: TRBJ1-3
D gene: .
CDR3 protein: CATSDTKTGNTIYF
CDR3 DNA: TGTGCCACCAGTGACACTAAGACTGGAAACACCATATATTTT

clone size: few
V gene: TRBV9
J gene: TRBJ2-6
D gene: .
CDR3 protein: CASSQGGSGANVLTF
CDR3 DNA: TGTGCCAGCAGCCAGGGGGGCTCTGGGGCCAACGTCCTGACTTTC

clone size: .
V gene: TRBV18
J gene: TRBJ1-1
D gene: TRBD1
CDR3 protein: CASSERTGGLNTEAFF
CDR3 DNA: TGTGCCAGCTCAGAGAGGACAGGGGGGTTGAACACTGAAGCTTTCTTT

clone size: few
V gene: TRBV7-6
J gene: TRBJ2-2
D gene: TRBD2
CDR3 protein: CASSPRVSGGANTGELFF
CDR3 DNA: TGTGCCAGCAGCCCCAGGGTTAGCGGGGGGGCCAACACCGGGGAGCTGTTTTTT

clone size: .
V gene: TRBV6-5
J gene: TRBJ2-7
D gene: .
CDR3 protein: CASSPPDSYEQYF
CDR3 DNA: TGTGCCAGCAGCCCCCCGGACTCATACGAGCAGTACTTC

clone size: .
V gene: TRBV28
J gene: TRBJ2-7
D gene: TRBD1
CDR3 protein: CASSLSGGRPYEQYF
CDR3 DNA: TGTGCCAGCAGTTTATCAGGGGGCAGACCCTACGAGCAGTACTTC

clone size: .
V gene: TRBV3-1/TRBV3-2
J gene: TRBJ2-5
D gene: .
CDR3 protein: CASSQEGGGTEEETQYF
CDR3 DNA: TGTGCCAGCAGCCAAGAGGGAGGCGGGACAGAAGAAGAGACCCAGTACTTC

clone size: .
V gene: TRBV7-8
J gene: TRBJ2-1
D gene: TRBD1
CDR3 protein: CASSLRTGVSEQFF
CDR3 DNA: TGTGCCAGCAGCCTTCGGACAGGGGTGAGTGAGCAGTTCTTC